This T cell receptor (beta chain) was captured by sequencing in a study of radiotherapy plus CTLA-4 blockade in lung cancer. Data came from immunoSEQ multiplex PCR; TCRdb stores just in-frame clones and leaves some out. The data hold tens of thousands of clones, with roughly 79% observed a single time. CDR3 length: 14 amino acids. With 3 bases removed from V and 2 bases from J, the gap between germline ends came to 9 bases. From germline, CDR1 is SGHTA and CDR2 FQGNSA. Specimen: peripheral blood, collected from a patient treated with radiotherapy plus ipilimumab. This chain uses TRBV7-2 with TRBJ2-3, with D possibly matching TRBD1 (6 bases). The clonotype comes from a human donor with non-small cell lung cancer that progressed on radiotherapy plus ipilimumab. DNA of the CDR3: TGTGCCAGCAGCTTTACAGGGTCCACAGATACGCAGTATTTT. Amino acids: CASSFTGSTDTQYF.